This T cell receptor beta chain is drawn from a study of T cells of healthy individuals. CDR3 length: 16 residues. Germline V CDR1 and CDR2: MGHRA, YSYEKL. V lost 0 bases to trimming and J lost 11 bases; unmatched junction nucleotides: 14. In this sample, this clonotype turned up a few times. A single record per CDR3 protein comes from TCRdb applying MiXCR to the 5' RACE reads. This sample has around 98,000 distinct CDR3 sequences, with approximately 16% found just once. The source of this sequence is a human donor in good health. The gene calls are TRBV4-1 and TRBJ1-1; 8 nucleotides match TRBD1. The chain's CDR3 is CASSQDDNRGAFSAFF. The CDR3 DNA reads as TGCGCCAGCAGCCAAGACGATAACAGGGGGGCGTTTTCGGCTTTCTTT.